Listed here are 25 T cell receptor beta chains from one sample, sequenced in a study of PD-L1 blockade in urothelial cancer. The assay was immunoSEQ multiplex PCR, and TCRdb's table has in-frame clones only and misses some. The sample has about 87,000 clones, 84% seen once. Time point specified: pretreatment peripheral blood. Specimen: PBMCs, collected around atezolizumab (anti-PD-L1) treatment. The receptor set was obtained from a man aged 55 to 70 with urothelial cancer.

This chain connects TRBV5-1 to TRBJ1-2; no definite D call. The CDR3 has 18 residues. Germline loops: CDR1 SGHRS, CDR2 YFSETQ. Trimming removed 3 bases at V and 1 base at J, with 22 bases between. CDR3 DNA sequence: TGCGCCAGCAGCTCCCCGGGCAGTCGGGGTGGCCTTAACTATGGCTACACCTTC. Translated: CASSSPGSRGGLNYGYTF.

The genes are TRBV18 and TRBJ2-3; a weak D match, TRBD2 (7 bases). The V gene's germline CDR1 is KGHSH and CDR2 LQKENI. The CDR3 sequence is 15 residues long. Trimming left V 3 bases short and J 2 bases short, with 12 bases between. The CDR3 DNA sequence: TGTGCCAGCTCACCGCTGGCGGGGGCCACAGATACGCAGTATTTT. Translation gives CASSPLAGATDTQYF.

The rearrangement joins TRBV20-1 to TRBJ2-7; D gene unclear. The germline V gene encodes CDR1 DFQATT and CDR2 SNEGSKA (reference sequence). The CDR3 has 11 residues. V was pared by 2 bases and J by 3 bases, with 5 bases between. In nucleotides, the CDR3 is TGCAGTGCTAGAACTCACTACGAGCAGTACTTC. Translated: CSARTHYEQYF.

CDR3 in amino acids: CASSRLLDAHADTQYF. CDR3 nucleotides: TGCGCCAGCAGCCGACTCCTAGACGCCCACGCAGATACGCAGTATTTT. The chain links TRBV4-1 to TRBJ2-3; D gene uncertain. Between the trimmed V and J ends, which lost 4 bases and 4 bases, there was a span of 18 bases. This CDR3 is 16 amino acids long. CDR1 and CDR2 (germline): MGHRA, YSYEKL.

DNA of the CDR3: TGCGCCACCTACGGGGGTGGCTACACCTTC. It specifies CATYGGGYTF. This chain joins TRBV10-2 and TRBJ1-2; tentative D call: TRBD1 (5 bases). V gave up 10 bases and J gave up 7 bases, with 10 bases separating them. The CDR3 is 10 residues long. Germline assignment: CDR1 WSHSY and CDR2 SAAADI.

The rearrangement joins TRBV12-2 to TRBJ2-1; TRBD2, the table's D call, was not compared with the DNA. TRBV12-2 is annotated as a pseudogene. The CDR3 spans 15 residues. The DNA of the CDR3 is TGTGCAAGTCGCCGACGGGTGAGCTCCTACAATGAGCAGTTCTTC. Translated, it gives CASRRRVSSYNEQFF.

This clone was counted a few times. The chain joins TRBV9 to TRBJ1-1, with 7 positions matching TRBD1. Germline CDR1 reads SGDLS; CDR2 reads YYNGEE. The CDR3 consists of 18 residues. The ends lost 0 bases at V and 1 base at J; junction bases unmatched: 12. CDR3 loop: CASSVAPDRMSGNTEAFF. The CDR3 DNA sequence: TGTGCCAGCAGCGTAGCTCCGGACAGGATGTCCGGGAACACTGAAGCTTTCTTT.

There are a few counts of this clone. The chain couples TRBV7-2 to TRBJ1-3, with D possibly TRBD1 on 5 matching bases. Germline V gives CDR1 SGHTA, CDR2 FQGNSA. This CDR3 comprises 15 residues. Between the trimmed V and J ends, which lost 5 bases and 0 bases, there was a span of 11 bases. Here the CDR3 reads CASSPDSSSGNTIYF. The CDR3 DNA is TGTGCCAGCAGCCCTGACAGTAGCTCTGGAAACACCATATATTTT.

Concerning this clone: The junction departs from germline at one end; a sequencing error may be responsible. Other DNA sequences within the sample encode an identical CDR3. The genes are TRBV27 and TRBJ1-2; no reliable D call. The length of the CDR3 is 14 residues. CDR1 and CDR2 from the germline V gene are MNHEY and SMNVEV (reference sequence). The CDR3 DNA sequence: TGTGCCAGCAGCCTTTATGCGGGGAAAACGGGCTATACCTTC. This encodes CASSLYAGKTGYTF.

This clone came up a few times. This rearrangement joins TRBV6-1 to TRBJ2-7; tentative D call: TRBD1 (6 bases). The V end lost 4 bases, the J end lost 0 bases, and 10 bases lay between the germline ends. From germline, CDR1 is MNHNS and CDR2 SASEGT. The CDR3 consists of 14 residues. This CDR3 reads CASSVLTGSYEQYF. The CDR3 bases are TGTGCCAGCAGTGTATTGACAGGCTCCTACGAGCAGTACTTC.

The chain carries TRBV7-8 and TRBJ1-3; D may be TRBD1 (5 bases). The CDR3 spans 15 residues. CDR1 and CDR2 from the germline V gene are SGHVS and FQNEAQ. Trimming shortened V by 1 base and J by 2 bases, and 9 bases separated the two germline ends. DNA for the CDR3: TGTGCCAGCAGCTTAGGGGGCGGCGCTGGAAACACCATATATTTT. Its protein is CASSLGGGAGNTIYF.

This clone was detected once. This chain joins TRBV6-1 and TRBJ2-3; 9 positions agree with TRBD2. CDR1 is MNHNS and CDR2 is SASEGT in the germline V gene. The ends lost 7 bases at V and 4 bases at J; junction bases unmatched: 9. This CDR3 has 15 amino acids. The CDR3 loop reads CASIRRGGGADTQYF. The CDR3 region has the DNA TGTGCCAGCATCAGGCGGGGGGGCGGGGCAGATACGCAGTATTTT.

V usage is TRBV28 and J usage is TRBJ1-2; D not certain. Germline assignment: CDR1 MDHEN and CDR2 SYDVKM. The CDR3 runs 11 residues. Between the trimmed V and J ends, which lost 6 bases and 7 bases, there was a span of 9 bases. The CDR3 DNA is TGTGCCAGCAGAACTCAATTTGGCTACACCTTC. It is translated as CASRTQFGYTF.

V and J are TRBV6-1 and TRBJ1-2, with a possible D match to TRBD1 (5 bases). CDR1 is MNHNS and CDR2 is SASEGT in the germline V gene. CDR3 length equals 15 residues. V was shortened by 5 bases and J by 0 bases, with 13 bases between the two germline ends. This chain's CDR3 is CASSRDSGANYGYTF. DNA for the CDR3: TGTGCCAGCAGTAGGGACTCGGGAGCTAACTATGGCTACACCTTC.

V gene TRBV11-2 combines with J gene TRBJ2-7; 9 bases align to TRBD1. J lost 6 bases, V lost 1 base, and 13 bases had no gene match. This CDR3 has 17 amino acids. The germline V gene encodes CDR1 SGHAT and CDR2 FQNNGV. The CDR3 reads CASSLGALTGGEGEQYF. The CDR3 coding sequence is TGTGCCAGCAGCTTAGGAGCCCTGACAGGGGGGGAAGGCGAGCAGTACTTC.

The chain recombines TRBV6-5 with TRBJ2-7; D is possibly TRBD2 (6 bases). Germline loops: CDR1 MNHEY, CDR2 SVGAGI. CDR3 size: 15 residues. Trimming pared 2 bases from V and 4 bases from J, leaving 15 bases between. This CDR3 reads CASSYGVGGVYEQYF. The CDR3 DNA reads as TGTGCCAGCAGTTACGGGGTGGGCGGGGTTTACGAGCAGTACTTC.

V usage is TRBV30 and J usage is TRBJ2-7; TRBD2 agrees at 7 bases. The germline gives CDR1 GTSNPN, CDR2 SVGIG (reference sequence). The CDR3 is 13 residues long. V shed 5 bases and J 3 bases; nucleotides not matched to a gene: 7. This CDR3 reads CAWEKGRGYEQYF. The CDR3 DNA reads as TGTGCCTGGGAAAAAGGGAGGGGCTACGAGCAGTACTTC. Combining the CDR3 with reference TRBV30 and TRBJ2-7 gives the whole variable domain SQTIHQWPATLVQPVGSPLSLECTVEGTSNPNLYWYRQAAGRGLQLLFYSVGIGQISSEVPQNLSASRPQDRQFILSSKKLLLSDSGFYLCAWEKGRGYEQYFGPGTRLTVT.

This chain uses TRBV7-8 with TRBJ2-7, with 8 bases identical to TRBD2. V was clipped by 2 bases and J by 2 bases; unmatched bases: 5. The CDR3 runs 15 residues. Germline V gene lookup returns CDR1 SGHVS and CDR2 FQNEAQ. The CDR3 DNA reads TGTGCCAGCAGCTTACCACTAGCGGCCGCCTACGAGCAGTACTTC. It encodes CASSLPLAAAYEQYF.

The V gene is TRBV30, the J gene TRBJ2-6; 7 bases match TRBD1. This CDR3 has 15 amino acids. V shed 4 bases, J shed 3 bases, and the junction held 6 bases outside the gene matches. CDR1 and CDR2 from the germline V gene are GTSNPN and SVGIG (reference sequence). CDR3 protein: CAWTGGAGGANVLTF. CDR3 DNA: TGTGCCTGGACAGGGGGAGCAGGTGGGGCCAACGTCCTGACTTTC.

J is TRBJ1-2 and V is TRBV7-2, with 7 positions matching TRBD1. Per the germline V gene, CDR1 is SGHTA and CDR2 is FQGNSA. The V segment lost 1 base and the J segment 0 bases; nucleotides outside the gene matches: 8. The CDR3 runs to 17 residues. The CDR3 spells CASSLVGSGGSNYGYTF. CDR3 DNA: TGTGCCAGCAGCTTAGTAGGGTCAGGGGGTTCTAACTATGGCTACACCTTC.

J is TRBJ2-1 and V is TRBV10-3; possibly TRBD2 for D (5 bases). Germline CDR1 is ENHRY and CDR2 is SYGVKD. The CDR3 is 15 residues long. Trimming removed 3 bases at V and 6 bases at J, with 15 bases between. This CDR3 is CAISDRLAHLNEQFF. DNA of the CDR3: TGTGCCATCAGTGATAGGCTAGCACACCTCAATGAGCAGTTCTTC.

This chain connects TRBV4-1 to TRBJ2-6; TRBD1 aligns across 7 bases. J was trimmed by 2 bases and V by 2 bases; bases with no gene match: 6. The CDR3 spans 17 residues. The germline V gene has CDR1 MGHRA and CDR2 YSYEKL. The CDR3 here is CASSQRDSQTGANVLTF. The CDR3 DNA follows: TGCGCCAGCAGCCAACGGGACAGCCAAACTGGGGCCAACGTCCTGACTTTC.

The V and J genes are TRBV7-2 and TRBJ2-7; TRBD2 agrees at 12 bases. CDR1 is SGHTA, CDR2 FQGNSA, per germline. The CDR3 spans 17 residues. V lost 5 bases, J lost 2 bases, and 10 bases stayed unmatched. Written as DNA, the CDR3 is TGTGCCAGCAGCCGGACTAGCGGGGTGCTGCCTCCCTACGAGCAGTACTTC. This codes for CASSRTSGVLPPYEQYF.

The chain joins TRBV11-3 to TRBJ2-3, with D hard to call. Deletions cut 4 bases from V and 4 bases from J, with 9 bases between. The CDR3 length is 13 residues. Looked up from germline, CDR1 is SGHNT and CDR2 is YENEEA. CDR3 sequence reads: CASSSSIADTQYF. CDR3 DNA: TGTGCCAGCAGCTCCTCTATCGCAGATACGCAGTATTTT.

The chain combines TRBV28 with TRBJ2-7; D unclear. Germline CDR1 reads MDHEN; CDR2 reads SYDVKM. Trimming cost V 4 bases and J 0 bases, with 10 bases left between them. The length of the CDR3 is 14 residues. In nucleotides, the CDR3 is TGTGCCAGCAGTTGGGCCAATCTCTCCTACGAGCAGTACTTC. It encodes CASSWANLSYEQYF. The variable domain in full, completed from reference TRBV28 and TRBJ2-7, reads DVKVTQSSRYLVKRTGEKVFLECVQDMDHENMFWYRQDPGLGLRLIYFSYDVKMKEKGDIPEGYSVSREKKERFSLILESASTNQTSMYLCASSWANLSYEQYFGPGTRLTVT.